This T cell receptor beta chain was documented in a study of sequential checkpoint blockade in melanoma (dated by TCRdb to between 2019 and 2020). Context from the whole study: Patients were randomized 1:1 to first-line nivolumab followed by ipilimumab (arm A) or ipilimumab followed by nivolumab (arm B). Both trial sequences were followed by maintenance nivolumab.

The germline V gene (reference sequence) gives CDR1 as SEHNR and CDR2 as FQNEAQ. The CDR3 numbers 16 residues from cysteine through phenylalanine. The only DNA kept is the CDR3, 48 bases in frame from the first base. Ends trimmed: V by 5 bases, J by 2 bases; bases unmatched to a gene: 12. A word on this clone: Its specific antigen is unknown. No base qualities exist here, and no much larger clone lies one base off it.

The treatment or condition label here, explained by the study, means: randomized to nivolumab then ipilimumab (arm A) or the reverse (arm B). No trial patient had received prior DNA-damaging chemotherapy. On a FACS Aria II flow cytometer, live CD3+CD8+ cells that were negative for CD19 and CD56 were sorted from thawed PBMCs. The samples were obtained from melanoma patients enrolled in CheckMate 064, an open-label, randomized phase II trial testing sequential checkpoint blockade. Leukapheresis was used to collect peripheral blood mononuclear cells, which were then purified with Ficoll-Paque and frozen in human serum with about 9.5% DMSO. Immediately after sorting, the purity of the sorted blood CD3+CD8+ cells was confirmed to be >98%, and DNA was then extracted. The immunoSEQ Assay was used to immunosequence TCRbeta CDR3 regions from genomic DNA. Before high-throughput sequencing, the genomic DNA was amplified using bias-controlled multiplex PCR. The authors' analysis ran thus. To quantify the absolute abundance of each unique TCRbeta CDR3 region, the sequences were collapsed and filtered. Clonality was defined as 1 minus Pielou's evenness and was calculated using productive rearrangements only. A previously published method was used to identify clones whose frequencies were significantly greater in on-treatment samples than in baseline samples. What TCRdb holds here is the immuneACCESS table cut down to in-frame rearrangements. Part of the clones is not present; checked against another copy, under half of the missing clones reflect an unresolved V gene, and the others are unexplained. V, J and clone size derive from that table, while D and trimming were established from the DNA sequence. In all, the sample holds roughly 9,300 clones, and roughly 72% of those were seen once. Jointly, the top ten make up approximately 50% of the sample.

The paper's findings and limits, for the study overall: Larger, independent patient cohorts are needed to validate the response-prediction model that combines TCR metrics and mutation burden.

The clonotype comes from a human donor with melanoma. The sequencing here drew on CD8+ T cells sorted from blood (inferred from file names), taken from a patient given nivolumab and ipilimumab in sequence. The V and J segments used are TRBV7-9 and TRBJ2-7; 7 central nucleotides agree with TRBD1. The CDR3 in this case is CASSLNPGTAPYEQYF. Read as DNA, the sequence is TGTGCCAGCAGCCTCAACCCCGGGACAGCACCCTACGAGCAGTACTTC.